The rows below give T cell receptor beta chains drawn from one sample of a study of shared clonotypes between healthy human individuals. Libraries were prepared by immunoSEQ multiplex PCR; TCRdb keeps only in-frame clonotypes and omits some of them. The table records over a million clones, roughly 74% of them present only once. The sequenced sample was memory CD4+ T cells from PBMCs. These receptors all stem from a man in his late teens or twenties in good health. Some clones in this sample may be carry-over from other donors' samples. CDR3s include the opening cysteine and the closing phenylalanine or tryptophan. A D gene is named only where the DNA matches it firmly. Size tells how often a clone was seen (once, few, many) or the class of an expanded clone, and some rows leave it out.

j_call clone_size d_call v_call cdr3_nt cdr3_aa
TRBJ1-1 . . TRBV18 TGTGCCAGCTCACGGGCAGGATCGAACACTGAAGCTTTCTTT CASSRAGSNTEAFF
TRBJ1-1 few . TRBV6-1 TGTGCCAGCAGCGAAGCCGGGACGACGAACACTGAAGCTTTCTTT CASSEAGTTNTEAFF
TRBJ2-7 . . TRBV11-1 TGTGCCAGCAGCTTAGGGGGACCTAAGGGCTACGAGCAGTACTTC CASSLGGPKGYEQYF
TRBJ2-7 . TRBD1 TRBV10-2 TGCGCCAGCACCGAGGGGTCGGGACAGCTAGGCGAGCAGTACTTC CASTEGSGQLGEQYF
TRBJ1-1 . . TRBV27 TGTGCCAGCAGTTTAAACTGGGCCAGGGGATCGGAAACTGAAGCTTTCTTT CASSLNWARGSETEAFF
TRBJ1-2 . TRBD1 TRBV6-5 TGTGCCACCGGGGCAGGGGGACCCTATGGCTACACCTTC CATGAGGPYGYTF
TRBJ2-3 . TRBD2 TRBV9 TGTGCCAGCAGCGTACGGAGCGGGAGGGCCTCAGATACGCAGTATTTT CASSVRSGRASDTQYF
TRBJ2-2 . TRBD2 TRBV2 TGTGCCAACCGGAGGGGTAGCGGGACCACCGGGGAGCTGTTTTTT CANRRGSGTTGELFF
TRBJ2-7 . . TRBV5-1 TGCGCCAGCAGCGGGGGGGACAGATACGAGCAGTACTTC CASSGGDRYEQYF
TRBJ2-7 . TRBD1 TRBV5-4 TGTGCCAGCAGCTGGGCCCCGGGACAGGGCTTTCCCCGCTTC CASSWAPGQGFPRF
TRBJ2-3 . . TRBV2 TGTGCCAGCAGTGAATCCGGGGCTCCCACAGATACGCAGTATTTT CASSESGAPTDTQYF
TRBJ2-7 once . TRBV5-1 TGCGCCAGCAGCTTGGGGGGAACAGGGTACTCCTACGAGCAGTACTTC CASSLGGTGYSYEQYF
TRBJ1-2 . . TRBV7-3 TGTGCCAGCAGCTTAATCCCGGCCGGTCCGGGCTATGGCTACACCTTC CASSLIPAGPGYGYTF
TRBJ2-1 . . TRBV19 TGTGCCAGTAGCATACGACCCTCGTGGTACAATGAGCAGTTCTTC CASSIRPSWYNEQFF
TRBJ2-7 . . TRBV5-1 TGCACCAGCAGCCCTGACCCGGGCGGGGCTAACGGCGGGCAGTACTTC CTSSPDPGGANGGQYF
TRBJ2-5 . . TRBV5-6 TGTGCCAGCAGCGCTCAAGTTGGAGAGACCCAGTACTTC CASSAQVGETQYF
TRBJ2-1 . TRBD2 TRBV4-3 TGCGCCAGCAGCCAATTCAGCGGGGGAGCGGGGCAGCAGTTCTTC CASSQFSGGAGQQFF
TRBJ2-1 . TRBD2 TRBV7-2 TGTGCCAGCAGCCCCCGGACTAGCAGCTACAATGAGCAGTTCTTC CASSPRTSSYNEQFF
TRBJ1-1 . . TRBV5-5 TGTGCCAGCAGCTATGTCGGGGGAGGGAACACTGAAGCTTTCTTT CASSYVGGGNTEAFF